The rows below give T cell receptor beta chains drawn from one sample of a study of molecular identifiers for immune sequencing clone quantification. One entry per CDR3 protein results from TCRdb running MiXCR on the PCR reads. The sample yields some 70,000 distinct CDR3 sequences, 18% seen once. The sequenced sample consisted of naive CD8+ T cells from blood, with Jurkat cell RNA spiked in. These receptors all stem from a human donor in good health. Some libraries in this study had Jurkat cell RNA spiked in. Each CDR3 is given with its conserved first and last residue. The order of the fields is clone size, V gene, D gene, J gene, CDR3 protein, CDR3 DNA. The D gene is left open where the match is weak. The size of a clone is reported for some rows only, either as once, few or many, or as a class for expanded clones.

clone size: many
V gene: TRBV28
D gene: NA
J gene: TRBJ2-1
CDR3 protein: CASSPHREVYNEQFF
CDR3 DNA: TGTGCCAGCAGTCCTCACAGGGAAGTTTACAATGAGCAGTTCTTC

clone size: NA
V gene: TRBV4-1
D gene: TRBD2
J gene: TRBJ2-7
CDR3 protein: CASSQTSGSTYEQYF
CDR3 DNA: TGCGCCAGCAGCCAGACTAGCGGGAGCACCTACGAGCAGTACTTC

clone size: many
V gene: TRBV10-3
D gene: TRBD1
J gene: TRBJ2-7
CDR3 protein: CAISPKTGNSYEQYF
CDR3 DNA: TGTGCCATCAGTCCCAAGACAGGGAACTCTTACGAGCAGTACTTC

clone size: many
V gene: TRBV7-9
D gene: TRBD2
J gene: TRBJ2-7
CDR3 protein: CASSWAGGSEQYF
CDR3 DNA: TGTGCCAGCAGCTGGGCGGGAGGTTCCGAGCAGTACTTC

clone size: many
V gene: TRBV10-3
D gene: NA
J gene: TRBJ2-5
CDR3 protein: CAISDPFGGDQETQYF
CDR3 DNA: TGTGCCATCAGTGACCCTTTTGGTGGAGACCAAGAGACCCAGTACTTC

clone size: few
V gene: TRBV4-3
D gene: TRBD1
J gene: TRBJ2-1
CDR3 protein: CASSPRAGTDYNEQFF
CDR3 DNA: TGCGCCAGCAGCCCGCGTGCCGGGACAGACTACAATGAGCAGTTCTTC

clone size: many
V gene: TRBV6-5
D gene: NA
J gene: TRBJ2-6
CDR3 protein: CASSFLVGANVLTF
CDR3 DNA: TGTGCCAGCAGTTTTCTGGTTGGGGCCAACGTCCTGACTTTC

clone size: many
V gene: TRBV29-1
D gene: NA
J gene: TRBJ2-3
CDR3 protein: CSVEGRTDTQYF
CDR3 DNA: TGCAGCGTTGAAGGACGCACAGATACGCAGTATTTT

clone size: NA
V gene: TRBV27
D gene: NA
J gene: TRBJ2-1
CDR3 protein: CAGGQGGLPGDEQFF
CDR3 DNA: TGTGCCGGCGGACAGGGAGGGCTACCGGGCGATGAGCAGTTCTTC

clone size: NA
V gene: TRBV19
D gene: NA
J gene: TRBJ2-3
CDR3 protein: CASSITFITDTQYF
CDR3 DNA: TGTGCCAGTAGTATCACCTTTATCACAGATACGCAGTATTTT

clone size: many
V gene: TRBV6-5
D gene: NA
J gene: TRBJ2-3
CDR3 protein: CASSYPPVGGSTDTQYF
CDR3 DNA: TGTGCCAGCAGTTACCCCCCGGTTGGCGGCAGCACAGATACGCAGTATTTT